This T cell receptor (beta chain) was profiled in a study of response to subunit inactivated influenza vaccine. Study-wide points: The authors suggested that few new T cells are recruited per seasonal influenza vaccination.

TCRdb reprocessed the RT-PCR reads via MiXCR and lists one record per CDR3 protein. The sample includes 530,000 or so distinct CDR3 sequences, 25% of them seen just once. In this sample, this clonotype turned up a few times. The target antigen is unknown. This receptor was obtained from a man aged 50 to 59 who received an inactivated influenza vaccine. The sample here was CD4+ T cells sorted from PBMCs, taken around 5 days after vaccination.

The CDR3 is CSTQGNTDTQYF. Written as DNA, the CDR3 is TGCAGCACACAGGGCAACACAGATACGCAGTATTTT. The chain uses TRBV29-1 and TRBJ2-3, with a weak D call TRBD1 (6 bases). The V end lost 8 bases, the J end lost 2 bases, and 11 bases lay between the germline ends. CDR1 and CDR2 from the germline V gene are SQVTM and ANQGSEA. The CDR3 totals 12 residues.